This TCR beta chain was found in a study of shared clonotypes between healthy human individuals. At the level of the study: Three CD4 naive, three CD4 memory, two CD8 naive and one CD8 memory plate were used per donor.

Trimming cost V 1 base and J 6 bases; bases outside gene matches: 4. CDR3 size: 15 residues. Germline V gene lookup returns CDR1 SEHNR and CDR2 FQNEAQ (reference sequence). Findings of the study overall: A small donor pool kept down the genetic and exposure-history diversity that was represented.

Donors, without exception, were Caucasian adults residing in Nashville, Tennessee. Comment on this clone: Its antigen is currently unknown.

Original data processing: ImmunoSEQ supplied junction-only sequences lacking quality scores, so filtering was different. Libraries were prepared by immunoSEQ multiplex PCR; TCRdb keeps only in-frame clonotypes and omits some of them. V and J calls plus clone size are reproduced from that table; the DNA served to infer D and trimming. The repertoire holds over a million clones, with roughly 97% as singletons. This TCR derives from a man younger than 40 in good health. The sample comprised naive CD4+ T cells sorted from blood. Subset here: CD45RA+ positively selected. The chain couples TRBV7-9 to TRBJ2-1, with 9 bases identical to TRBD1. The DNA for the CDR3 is TGTGCCAGCAGCTTAGGGGGACAGGGTACCAATGAGCAGTTCTTC. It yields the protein CASSLGGQGTNEQFF. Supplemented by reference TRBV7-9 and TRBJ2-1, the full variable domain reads DTGVSQNPRHKITKRGQNVTFRCDPISEHNRLYWYRQTLGQGPEFLTYFQNEAQLEKSRLLSDRFSAERPKGSFSTLEIQRTEQGDSAMYLCASSLGGQGTNEQFFGPGTRLTVL.